One T cell receptor beta chain is described in this entry. Its antigen is as yet unknown. The CDR3 has 12 residues. V trimming: 0 bases; J trimming: 7 bases; junction bases outside the gene matches: 3. Germline-derived CDR1 and CDR2 are DFQATT and SNEGSKA (reference sequence). As it was prepared, the TCRbeta library received unique molecular identifiers. TCRdb reprocessed the PCR reads with MiXCR, giving one entry per CDR3 protein. The sample comprises about 460,000 distinct CDR3 sequences, roughly a tenth of which are singletons, and 2% rests with the top ten. This sample was taken from a study of T-cell reconstitution after alpha-beta-depleted transplantation in children. Broader study findings: Once a year had passed after transplant, T-cell counts and diversity came mostly from newly produced T cells. As was reported, about two months after transplant, alpha-beta T cells came from several hundred expanded graft clones. The study traced high day-60 TCRbeta diversity in some patients to surviving recipient T cells and thymic progenitors.

The source was PBMCs, collected before TCRalphabeta/CD19-depleted stem cell transplant. This clonotype was obtained from a child aged 2 to 15 with inherited bone marrow failure, due to receive a stem cell transplant. The chain recombines TRBV20-1 with TRBJ2-7; 7 positions match TRBD1. CDR3 loop: CSAREQGREQYF. Written as DNA, the CDR3 is TGCAGTGCTAGAGAACAGGGGCGAGAGCAGTACTTC.